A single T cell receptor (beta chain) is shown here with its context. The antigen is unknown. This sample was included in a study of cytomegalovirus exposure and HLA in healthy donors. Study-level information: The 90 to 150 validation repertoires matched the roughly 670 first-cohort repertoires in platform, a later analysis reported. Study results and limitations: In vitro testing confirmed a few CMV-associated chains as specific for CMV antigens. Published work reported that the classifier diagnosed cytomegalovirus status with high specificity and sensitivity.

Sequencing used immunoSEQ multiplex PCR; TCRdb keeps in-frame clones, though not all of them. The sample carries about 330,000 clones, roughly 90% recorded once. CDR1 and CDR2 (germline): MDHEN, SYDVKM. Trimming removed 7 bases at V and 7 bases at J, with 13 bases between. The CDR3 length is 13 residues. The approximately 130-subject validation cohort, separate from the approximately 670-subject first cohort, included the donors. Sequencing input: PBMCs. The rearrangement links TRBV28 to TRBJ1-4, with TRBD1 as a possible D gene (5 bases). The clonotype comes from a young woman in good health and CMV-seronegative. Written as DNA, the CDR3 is TGTGCCAGCATTCTCCAGGGCGCTGAAAAACTGTTTTTT. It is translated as CASILQGAEKLFF.